The 10 T cell receptor beta chains reported below all come from one sample, sequenced in a study of OX40 agonist ivuxolimab in advanced cancers. Libraries were prepared by immunoSEQ multiplex PCR; TCRdb keeps only in-frame clonotypes and omits some of them. The table records approximately 24,000 clones, 84% of them present only once. Source: CD4+ or CD8+ T cells sorted from blood, taken in a trial of the OX40 agonist ivuxolimab. Receptors originate from an adult with an advanced solid tumor such as melanoma, head and neck, liver or kidney cancer.

The V gene is TRBV9, the J gene TRBJ2-7; unclear D gene. The CDR3 has 14 amino acids. Deletions cut 0 bases from V and 2 bases from J, with 9 bases between. CDR1 SGDLS and CDR2 YYNGEE come from the germline V gene. CDR3 sequence reads: CASSVADATYEQYF. CDR3 sequence (DNA): TGTGCCAGCAGCGTAGCTGACGCCACCTACGAGCAGTACTTC.

The chain combines TRBV2 with TRBJ2-7; 7 bases agree with TRBD2. CDR1 is SNHLY and CDR2 is FYNNEI in the germline V gene. J gave up 2 bases and V 5 bases, and 3 bases lay outside the gene matches. The CDR3 covers 13 residues. The CDR3 loop is CASSSGTTYEQYF. The CDR3 region has the DNA TGTGCCAGCAGTAGCGGGACTACCTACGAGCAGTACTTC.

As DNA, the CDR3 is TGTGCCAGCAGCCTAGCCGGGACGGAGGGTAGGATTCAGTACTTC. Its translation: CASSLAGTEGRIQYF. V and J are TRBV5-4 and TRBJ2-4; D is perhaps TRBD2 (6 bases). With 4 bases removed from V and 10 bases from J, the gap between germline ends came to 21 bases. CDR3 length: 15 residues. Germline-derived CDR1 and CDR2 are SGHNT and YYREEE (reference sequence). Based on the CDR3 plus reference TRBV5-4 and TRBJ2-4, the full variable domain is ETGVTQSPTHLIKTRGQQVTLRCSSQSGHNTVSWYQQALGQGPQFIFQYYREEENGRGNFPPRFSGLQFPNYSSELNVNALELDDSALYLCASSLAGTEGRIQYFGAGTRLSVL.

The J gene is TRBJ2-1, the V gene TRBV5-6, with 7 bases aligning to TRBD2. Germline V CDR1 and CDR2: SGHDT, YYEEEE. The CDR3 totals 13 residues. V lost 5 bases to trimming and J lost 4 bases; unmatched junction nucleotides: 3. CDR3 coding DNA: TGTGCCAGCAGGAAAGCGGGATACAATGAGCAGTTCTTC. This codes for CASRKAGYNEQFF.

This clone appeared a few times. This rearrangement joins TRBV2 to TRBJ1-2; D gene uncertain. Trimming took 3 bases from V and 0 from J, leaving 8 bases between them. CDR1 SNHLY and CDR2 FYNNEI come from the germline V gene. CDR3 size: 14 residues. The CDR3 loop reads CASSDRRSNYGYTF. CDR3 nucleotides: TGTGCCAGCAGTGATCGGCGGTCTAACTATGGCTACACCTTC.

The chain joins TRBV19 to TRBJ2-3; D uncertain. Trimming left V 5 bases short and J 0 bases short, with 15 bases between. This CDR3 has 16 amino acids. CDR1 is LNHDA and CDR2 is SQIVND in the germline V gene (reference sequence). The CDR3 region has the DNA TGTGCCAGTAGTGCCAAGGAAGAAGTGAGCACAGATACGCAGTATTTT. Its protein is CASSAKEEVSTDTQYF.

In DNA form, the CDR3 reads TGTGCCAGCAGCCCTGGAGGTTTGTGGGAGAACTATGGCTACACCTTC. It encodes CASSPGGLWENYGYTF. The V and J genes are TRBV7-8 and TRBJ1-2; D uncertain. This CDR3 region has 16 residues. Trimming cost V 5 bases and J 2 bases, with 18 bases left between them. Germline V gene lookup returns CDR1 SGHVS and CDR2 FQNEAQ.

The rearrangement links TRBV7-6 to TRBJ2-1; maybe TRBD2 (6 bases). Germline loops: CDR1 SGHVS, CDR2 FNYEAQ. Trimming shortened V by 1 base and J by 4 bases, and 14 bases separated the two germline ends. This CDR3 comprises 16 residues. DNA of the CDR3: TGTGCCAGCAGCTTAGTCGGGACTGGACAATACAATGAGCAGTTCTTC. This gives the protein CASSLVGTGQYNEQFF.

The rearrangement links TRBV7-3 to TRBJ2-1, with D tentatively TRBD1 or TRBD2 (5 bases each). Germline V gene data show CDR1 as SGHTA and CDR2 as FQGTGA. This CDR3 region has 15 residues. Trimming stripped 0 bases from V and 5 bases from J, with 11 bases between. The CDR3 sequence: CASSLTRDAHNEQFF. Here the CDR3 DNA reads TGTGCCAGCAGCTTAACGAGGGACGCGCACAATGAGCAGTTCTTC.

This rearrangement joins TRBV10-3 to TRBJ2-7; TRBD2 is a possible D gene (7 bases). Per germline, CDR1 ENHRY and CDR2 SYGVKD. This CDR3 comprises 15 residues. Trimming removed 3 bases at V and 0 bases at J, with 12 bases between. The CDR3 sequence: CAISDGAGASYEQYF. CDR3 nucleotides: TGTGCCATCAGTGATGGGGCGGGGGCCTCCTACGAGCAGTACTTC.